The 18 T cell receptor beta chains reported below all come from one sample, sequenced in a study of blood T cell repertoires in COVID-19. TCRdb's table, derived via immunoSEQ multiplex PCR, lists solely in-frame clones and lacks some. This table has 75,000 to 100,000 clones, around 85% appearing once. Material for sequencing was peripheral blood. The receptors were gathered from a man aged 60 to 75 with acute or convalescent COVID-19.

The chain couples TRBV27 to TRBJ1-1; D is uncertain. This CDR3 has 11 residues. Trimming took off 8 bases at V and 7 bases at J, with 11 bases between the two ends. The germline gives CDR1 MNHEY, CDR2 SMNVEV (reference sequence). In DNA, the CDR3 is TGTGCCAGCCCCGTAAACGGTGAAGCTTTCTTT. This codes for CASPVNGEAFF.

The CDR3 DNA is TGTGCCAGCGGGAGGTACCAAGAGACCCAGTACTTC. Its protein product is CASGRYQETQYF. The V and J genes are TRBV27 and TRBJ2-5; D is possibly TRBD2 (6 bases). Germline loops: CDR1 MNHEY, CDR2 SMNVEV (reference sequence). CDR3 length equals 12 residues. Trimming left V 8 bases short and J 0 bases short, with 7 bases between.

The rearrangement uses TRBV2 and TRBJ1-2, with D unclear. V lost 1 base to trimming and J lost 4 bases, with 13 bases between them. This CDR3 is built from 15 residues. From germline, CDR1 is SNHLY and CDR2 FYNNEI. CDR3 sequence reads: CASSEVVLAGYGYTF. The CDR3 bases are TGTGCCAGCAGTGAAGTAGTATTGGCGGGCTATGGCTACACCTTC.

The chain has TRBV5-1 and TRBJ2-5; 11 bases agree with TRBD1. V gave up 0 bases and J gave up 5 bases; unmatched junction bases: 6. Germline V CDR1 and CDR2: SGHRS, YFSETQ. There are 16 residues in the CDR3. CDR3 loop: CASSLAGQGAMETQYF. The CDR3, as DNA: TGCGCCAGCAGCTTGGCCGGACAGGGGGCTATGGAGACCCAGTACTTC.

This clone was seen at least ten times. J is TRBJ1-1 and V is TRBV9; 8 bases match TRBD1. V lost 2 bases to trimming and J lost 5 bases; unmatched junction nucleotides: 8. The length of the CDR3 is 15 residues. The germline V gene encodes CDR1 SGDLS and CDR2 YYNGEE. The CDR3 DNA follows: TGTGCCAGCAGCGTGTCAGGGGGCGCGGGGACTGAAGCTTTCTTT. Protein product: CASSVSGGAGTEAFF.

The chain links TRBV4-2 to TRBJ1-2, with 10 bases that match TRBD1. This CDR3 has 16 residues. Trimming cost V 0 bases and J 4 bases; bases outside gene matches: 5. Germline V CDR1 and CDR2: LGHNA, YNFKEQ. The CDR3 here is CASSQDLTGGGYGYTF. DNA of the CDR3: TGTGCCAGCAGCCAAGATCTGACAGGGGGCGGCTATGGCTACACCTTC.

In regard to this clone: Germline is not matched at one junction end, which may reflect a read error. The CDR3 nucleotides read TGCGCCAGCGGCTTGGCCCCGGGGGGGCGCATAGAGCAGTACTTC. This translates into CASGLAPGGRIEQYF. This rearrangement joins TRBV5-1 to TRBJ2-7, with 8 bases that match TRBD2. This CDR3 has 15 residues. Germline-derived CDR1 and CDR2 are SGHRS and YFSETQ.

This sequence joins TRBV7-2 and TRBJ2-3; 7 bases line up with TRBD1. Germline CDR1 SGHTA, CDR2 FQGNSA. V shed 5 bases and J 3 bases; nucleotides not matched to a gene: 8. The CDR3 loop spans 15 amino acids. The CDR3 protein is CASSLDRASTDTQYF. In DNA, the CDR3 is TGTGCCAGCAGCCTTGACAGGGCTAGTACAGATACGCAGTATTTT.

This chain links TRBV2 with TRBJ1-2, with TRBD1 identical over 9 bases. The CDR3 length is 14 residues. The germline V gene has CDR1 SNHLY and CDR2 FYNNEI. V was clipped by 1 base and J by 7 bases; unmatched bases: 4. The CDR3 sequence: CASSEGRDRAGYTF. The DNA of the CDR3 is TGTGCCAGCAGTGAAGGACGGGACAGGGCTGGCTACACCTTC.

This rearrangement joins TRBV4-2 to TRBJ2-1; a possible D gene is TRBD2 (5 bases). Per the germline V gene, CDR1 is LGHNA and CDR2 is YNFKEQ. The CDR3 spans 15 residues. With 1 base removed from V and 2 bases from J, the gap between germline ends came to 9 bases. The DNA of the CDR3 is TGTGCCAGCAGCCAAGCCGGGGATACCTACAATGAGCAGTTCTTC. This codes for CASSQAGDTYNEQFF.

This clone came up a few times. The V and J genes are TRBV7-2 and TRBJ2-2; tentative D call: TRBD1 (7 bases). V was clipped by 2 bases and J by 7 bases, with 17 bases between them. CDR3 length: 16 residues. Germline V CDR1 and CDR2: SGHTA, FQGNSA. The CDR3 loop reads CASSLRRGLTSGELFF. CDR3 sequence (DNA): TGTGCCAGCAGCTTAAGGAGGGGGCTGACAAGCGGGGAGCTGTTTTTT.

Here the CDR3 reads CASSQDRGHSRDIQYF. As DNA, the CDR3 is TGTGCCAGCAGCCAGGACAGGGGTCACAGTAGGGACATTCAGTACTTC. The rearrangement joins TRBV14 to TRBJ2-4, with 9 nucleotides matching TRBD1. The trim removed 3 bases at V and 8 bases at J, leaving 11 bases unmatched. There are 16 residues in the CDR3. Germline assignment: CDR1 SGHDN and CDR2 FVKESK.

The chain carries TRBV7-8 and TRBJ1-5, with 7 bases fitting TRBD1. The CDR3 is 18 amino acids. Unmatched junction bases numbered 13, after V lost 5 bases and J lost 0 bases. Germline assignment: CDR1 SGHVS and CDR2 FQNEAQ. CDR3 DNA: TGTGCCAGCAGCACTAACCGGGGAGACAGGGATAGCAATCAGCCCCAGCATTTT. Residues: CASSTNRGDRDSNQPQHF.

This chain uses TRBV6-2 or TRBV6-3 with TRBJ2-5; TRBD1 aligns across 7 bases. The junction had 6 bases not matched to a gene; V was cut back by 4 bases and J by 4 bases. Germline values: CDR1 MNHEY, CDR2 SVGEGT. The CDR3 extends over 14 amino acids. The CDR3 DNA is TGTGCCAGCAGTTCTTACAGGGGCGGAGAGACCCAGTACTTC. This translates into CASSSYRGGETQYF.

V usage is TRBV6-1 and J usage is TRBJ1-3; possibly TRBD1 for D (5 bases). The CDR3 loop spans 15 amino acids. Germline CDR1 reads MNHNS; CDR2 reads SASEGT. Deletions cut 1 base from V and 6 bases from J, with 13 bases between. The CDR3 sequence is CASSEESAGKNTIYF. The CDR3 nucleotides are TGTGCCAGCAGTGAAGAATCGGCAGGGAAAAACACCATATATTTT.

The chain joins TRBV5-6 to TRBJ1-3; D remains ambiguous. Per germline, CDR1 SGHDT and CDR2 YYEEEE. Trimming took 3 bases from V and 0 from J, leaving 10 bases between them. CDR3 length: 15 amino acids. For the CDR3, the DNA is TGTGCCAGCAGCTACATGGCCGTCTCTGGAAACACCATATATTTT. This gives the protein CASSYMAVSGNTIYF. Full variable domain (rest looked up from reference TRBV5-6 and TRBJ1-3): DAGVTQSPTHLIKTRGQQVTLRCSPKSGHDTVSWYQQALGQGPQFIFQYYEEEERQRGNFPDRFSGHQFPNYSSELNVNALLLGDSALYLCASSYMAVSGNTIYFGEGSWLTVV.

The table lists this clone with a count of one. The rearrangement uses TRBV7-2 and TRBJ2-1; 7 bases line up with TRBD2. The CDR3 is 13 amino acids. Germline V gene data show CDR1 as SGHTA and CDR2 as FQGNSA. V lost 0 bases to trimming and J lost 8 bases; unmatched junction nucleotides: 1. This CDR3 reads CASSLAGGYEQFF. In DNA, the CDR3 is TGTGCCAGCAGCTTAGCGGGGGGGTATGAGCAGTTCTTC.

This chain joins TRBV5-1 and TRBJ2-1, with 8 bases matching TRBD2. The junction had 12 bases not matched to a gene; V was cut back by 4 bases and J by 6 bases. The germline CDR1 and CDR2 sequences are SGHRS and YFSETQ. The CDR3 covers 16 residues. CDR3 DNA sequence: TGCGCCAGCAGCCGGGCCCAAGCGGGAGTCGGCAATGAGCAGTTCTTC. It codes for CASSRAQAGVGNEQFF.